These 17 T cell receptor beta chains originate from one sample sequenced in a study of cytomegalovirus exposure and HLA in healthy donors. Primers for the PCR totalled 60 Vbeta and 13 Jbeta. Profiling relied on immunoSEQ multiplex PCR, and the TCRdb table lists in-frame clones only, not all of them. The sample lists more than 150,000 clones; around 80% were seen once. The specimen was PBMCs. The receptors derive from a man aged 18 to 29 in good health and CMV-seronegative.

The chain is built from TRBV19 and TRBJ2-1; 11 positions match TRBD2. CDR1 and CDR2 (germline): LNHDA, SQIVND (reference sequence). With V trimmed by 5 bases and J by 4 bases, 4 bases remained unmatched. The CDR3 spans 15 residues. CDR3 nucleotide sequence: TGTGCCAGTAGTTCTAGCGGGGGGCTTTACAATGAGCAGTTCTTC. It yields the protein CASSSSGGLYNEQFF. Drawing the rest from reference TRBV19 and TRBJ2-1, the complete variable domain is DGGITQSPKYLFRKEGQNVTLSCEQNLNHDAMYWYRQDPGQGLRLIYYSQIVNDFQKGDIAEGYSVSREKKESFPLTVTSAQKNPTAFYLCASSSSGGLYNEQFFGPGTRLTVL.

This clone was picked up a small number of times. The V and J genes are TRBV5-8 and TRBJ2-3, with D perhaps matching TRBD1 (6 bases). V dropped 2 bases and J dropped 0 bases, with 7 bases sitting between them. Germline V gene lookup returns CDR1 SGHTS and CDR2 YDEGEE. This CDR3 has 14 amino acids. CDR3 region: CASSLDRSTDTQYF. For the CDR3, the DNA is TGTGCCAGCAGCTTAGACAGGAGCACAGATACGCAGTATTTT. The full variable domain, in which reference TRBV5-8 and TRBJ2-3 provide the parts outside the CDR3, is EAGVTQSPTHLIKTRGQQATLRCSPISGHTSVYWYQQALGLGLQFLLWYDEGEERNRGNFPPRFSGRQFPNYSSELNVNALELEDSALYLCASSLDRSTDTQYFGPGTRLTVL.

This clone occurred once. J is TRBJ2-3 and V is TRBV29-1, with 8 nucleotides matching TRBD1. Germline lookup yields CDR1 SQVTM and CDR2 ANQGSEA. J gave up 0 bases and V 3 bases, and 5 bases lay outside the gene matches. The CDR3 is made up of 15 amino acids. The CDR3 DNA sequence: TGCAGCGTTGACCGGGACAGGACTAGCACAGATACGCAGTATTTT. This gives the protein CSVDRDRTSTDTQYF.

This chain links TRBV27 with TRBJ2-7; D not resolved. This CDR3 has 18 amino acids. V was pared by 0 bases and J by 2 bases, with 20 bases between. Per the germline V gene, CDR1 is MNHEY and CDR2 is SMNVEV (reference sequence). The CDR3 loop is CASSLSLRQEGRPYEQYF. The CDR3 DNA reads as TGTGCCAGCAGTTTATCCCTAAGACAAGAAGGAAGGCCCTACGAGCAGTACTTC.

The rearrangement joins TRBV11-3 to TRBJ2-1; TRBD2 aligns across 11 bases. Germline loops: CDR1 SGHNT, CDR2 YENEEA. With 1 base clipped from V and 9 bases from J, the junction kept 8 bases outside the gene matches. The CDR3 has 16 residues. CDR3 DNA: TGTGCCAGCAGCTTAGGCCCTAGCGGGAGGTGGGGTGAGCAGTTCTTC. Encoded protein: CASSLGPSGRWGEQFF. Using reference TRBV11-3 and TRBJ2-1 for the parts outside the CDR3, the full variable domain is EAGVVQSPRYKIIEKKQPVAFWCNPISGHNTLYWYLQNLGQGPELLIRYENEEAVDDSQLPKDRFSAERLKGVDSTLKIQPAELGDSAVYLCASSLGPSGRWGEQFFGPGTRLTVL.

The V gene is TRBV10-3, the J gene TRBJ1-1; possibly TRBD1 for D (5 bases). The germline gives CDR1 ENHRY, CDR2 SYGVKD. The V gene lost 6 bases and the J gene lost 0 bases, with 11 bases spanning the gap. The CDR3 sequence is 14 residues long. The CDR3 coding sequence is TGTGCCATCAGGGCGGACAAAGTGAACACTGAAGCTTTCTTT. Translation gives CAIRADKVNTEAFF.

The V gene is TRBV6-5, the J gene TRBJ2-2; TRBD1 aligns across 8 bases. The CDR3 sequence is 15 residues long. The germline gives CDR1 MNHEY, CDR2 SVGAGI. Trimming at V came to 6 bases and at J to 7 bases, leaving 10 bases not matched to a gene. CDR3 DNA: TGTGCCAGCAGCCCCCCACGGACAGGGATCGGGGAGCTGTTTTTT. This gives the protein CASSPPRTGIGELFF.

CDR3 nucleotide sequence: TGTGCCAGCAGCCCCGGACAGAAAGAGACCCAGTACTTC. The encoded protein is CASSPGQKETQYF. The chain combines TRBV5-4 with TRBJ2-5, with D perhaps TRBD1 (6 bases). Germline V gene lookup returns CDR1 SGHNT and CDR2 YYREEE (reference sequence). The CDR3 loop spans 13 amino acids. Trimming pared 4 bases from V and 3 bases from J, leaving 10 bases between.

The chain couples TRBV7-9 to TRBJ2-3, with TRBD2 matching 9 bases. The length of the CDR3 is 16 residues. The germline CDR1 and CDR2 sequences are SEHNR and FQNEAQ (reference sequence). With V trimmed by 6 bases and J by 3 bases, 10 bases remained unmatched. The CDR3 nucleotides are TGTGCCAGCAGGAAAGGCAGACTAGCGGAAACAGATACGCAGTATTTT. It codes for CASRKGRLAETDTQYF. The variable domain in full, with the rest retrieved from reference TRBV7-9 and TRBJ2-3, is DTGVSQNPRHKITKRGQNVTFRCDPISEHNRLYWYRQTLGQGPEFLTYFQNEAQLEKSRLLSDRFSAERPKGSFSTLEIQRTEQGDSAMYLCASRKGRLAETDTQYFGPGTRLTVL.

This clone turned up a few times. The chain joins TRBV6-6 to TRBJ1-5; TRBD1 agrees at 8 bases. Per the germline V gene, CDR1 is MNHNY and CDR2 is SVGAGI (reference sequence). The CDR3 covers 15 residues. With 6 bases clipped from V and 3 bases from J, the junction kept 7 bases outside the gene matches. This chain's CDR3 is CASRATGVDNQPQHF. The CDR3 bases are TGTGCCAGCAGGGCGACAGGGGTTGACAATCAGCCCCAGCATTTT.

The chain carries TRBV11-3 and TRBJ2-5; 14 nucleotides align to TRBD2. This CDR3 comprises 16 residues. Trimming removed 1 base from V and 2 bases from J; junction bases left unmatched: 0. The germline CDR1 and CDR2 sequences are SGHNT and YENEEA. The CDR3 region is CASSLGLAGGQETQYF. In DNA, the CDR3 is TGTGCCAGCAGCTTAGGACTAGCGGGAGGGCAAGAGACCCAGTACTTC. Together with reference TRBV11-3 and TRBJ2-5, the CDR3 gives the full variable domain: EAGVVQSPRYKIIEKKQPVAFWCNPISGHNTLYWYLQNLGQGPELLIRYENEEAVDDSQLPKDRFSAERLKGVDSTLKIQPAELGDSAVYLCASSLGLAGGQETQYFGPGTRLLVL.

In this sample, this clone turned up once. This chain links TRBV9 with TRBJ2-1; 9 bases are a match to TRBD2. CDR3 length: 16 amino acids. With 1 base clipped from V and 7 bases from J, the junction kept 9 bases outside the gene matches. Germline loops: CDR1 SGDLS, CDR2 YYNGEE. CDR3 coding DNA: TGTGCCAGCAGCGTATTGGCGGGAGGGCCGGGGAATGAGCAGTTCTTC. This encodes CASSVLAGGPGNEQFF.

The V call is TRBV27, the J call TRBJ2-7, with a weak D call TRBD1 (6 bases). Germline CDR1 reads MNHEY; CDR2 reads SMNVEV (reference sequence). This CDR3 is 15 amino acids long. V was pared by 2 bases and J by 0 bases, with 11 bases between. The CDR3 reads CASSLGGGSSYEQYF. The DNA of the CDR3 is TGTGCCAGCAGTTTAGGGGGCGGGTCCTCCTACGAGCAGTACTTC.

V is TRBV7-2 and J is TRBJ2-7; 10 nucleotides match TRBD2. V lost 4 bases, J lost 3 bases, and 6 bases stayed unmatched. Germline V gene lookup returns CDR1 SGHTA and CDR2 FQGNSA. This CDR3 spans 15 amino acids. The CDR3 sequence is CASSYLAGDIYEQYF. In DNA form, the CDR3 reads TGTGCCAGCAGCTACCTAGCGGGGGACATCTACGAGCAGTACTTC.

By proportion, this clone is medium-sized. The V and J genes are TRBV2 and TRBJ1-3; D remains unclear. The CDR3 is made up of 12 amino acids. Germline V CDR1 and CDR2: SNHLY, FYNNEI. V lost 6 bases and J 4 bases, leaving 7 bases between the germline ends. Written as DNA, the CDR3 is TGTGCCAGCAGGAGCGAAGGAAACACCATATATTTT. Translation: CASRSEGNTIYF.

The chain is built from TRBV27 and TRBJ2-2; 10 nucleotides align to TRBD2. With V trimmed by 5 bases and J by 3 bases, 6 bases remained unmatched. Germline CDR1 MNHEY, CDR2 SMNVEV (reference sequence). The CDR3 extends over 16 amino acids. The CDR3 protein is CASSHTSGRDTGELFF. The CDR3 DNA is TGTGCCAGCAGTCATACAAGCGGGAGGGACACCGGGGAGCTGTTTTTT.

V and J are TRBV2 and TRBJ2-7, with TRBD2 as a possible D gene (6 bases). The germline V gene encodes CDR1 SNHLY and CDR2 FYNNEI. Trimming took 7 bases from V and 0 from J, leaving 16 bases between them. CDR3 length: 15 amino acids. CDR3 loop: CASISREEISYEQYF. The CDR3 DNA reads TGTGCCAGCATAAGCAGGGAGGAAATCTCCTACGAGCAGTACTTC. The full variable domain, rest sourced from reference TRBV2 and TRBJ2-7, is EPEVTQTPSHQVTQMGQEVILRCVPISNHLYFYWYRQILGQKVEFLVSFYNNEISEKSEIFDDQFSVERPDGSNFTLKIRSTKLEDSAMYFCASISREEISYEQYFGPGTRLTVT.